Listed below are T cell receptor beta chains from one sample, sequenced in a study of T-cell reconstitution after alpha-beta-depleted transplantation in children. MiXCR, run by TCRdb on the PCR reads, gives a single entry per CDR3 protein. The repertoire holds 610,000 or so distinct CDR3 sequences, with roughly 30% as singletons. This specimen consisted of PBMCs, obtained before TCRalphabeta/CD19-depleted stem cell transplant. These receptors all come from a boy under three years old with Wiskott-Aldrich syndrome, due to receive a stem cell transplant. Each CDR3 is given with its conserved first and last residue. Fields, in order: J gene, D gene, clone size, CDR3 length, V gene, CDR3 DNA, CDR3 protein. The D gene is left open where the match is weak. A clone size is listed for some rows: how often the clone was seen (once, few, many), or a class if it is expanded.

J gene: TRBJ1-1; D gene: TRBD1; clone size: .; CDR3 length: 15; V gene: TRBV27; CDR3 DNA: TGTGCCAGCAGTTCACAGGGGCGTGGGTACACTGAAGCTTTCTTT; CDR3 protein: CASSSQGRGYTEAFF
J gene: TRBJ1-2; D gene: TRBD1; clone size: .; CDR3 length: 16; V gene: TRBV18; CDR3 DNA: TGTGCCAGCTCACCGTTGACAGGGGACTATAACTATGGCTACACCTTC; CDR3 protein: CASSPLTGDYNYGYTF
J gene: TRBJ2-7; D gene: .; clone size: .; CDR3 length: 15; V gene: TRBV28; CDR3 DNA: TGTGCCAGCAGTTCCTACGGGGTCCCTTCCTACGAGCAGTACTTC; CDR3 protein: CASSSYGVPSYEQYF
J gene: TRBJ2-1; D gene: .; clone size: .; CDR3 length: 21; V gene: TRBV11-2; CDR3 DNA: TGTGCCAGCAGCTTAGGGGGTTTTGGGCTAGCGGAGGACAGGGAATACAATGAGCAGTTCTTC; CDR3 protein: CASSLGGFGLAEDREYNEQFF
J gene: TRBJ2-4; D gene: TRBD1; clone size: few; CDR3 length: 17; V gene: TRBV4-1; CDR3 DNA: TGCGCCAGCAGCCAAGAGGGGACAGGGGTAGCCAAAAACATTCAGTACTTC; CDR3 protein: CASSQEGTGVAKNIQYF
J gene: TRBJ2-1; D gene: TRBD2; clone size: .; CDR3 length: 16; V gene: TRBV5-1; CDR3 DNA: TGCGCCAGCAGCTTGATTGGCGGGAGCTCCTACAATGAGCAGTTCTTC; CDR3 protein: CASSLIGGSSYNEQFF
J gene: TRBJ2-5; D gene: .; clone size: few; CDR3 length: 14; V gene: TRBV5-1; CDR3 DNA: TGCGCCAGCAGTCGAGGACAGGGAGGGGAGACCCAGTACTTC; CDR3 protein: CASSRGQGGETQYF
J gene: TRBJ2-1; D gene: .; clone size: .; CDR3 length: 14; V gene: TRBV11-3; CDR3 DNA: TGTGCCAGCAGCCCGAGGGGGGAGTACAATGAGCAGTTCTTC; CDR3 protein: CASSPRGEYNEQFF
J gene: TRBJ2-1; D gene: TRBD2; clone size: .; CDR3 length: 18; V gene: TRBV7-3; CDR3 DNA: TGTGCCAGCAGCTTAAGCGGGACTAGCGGTCCCTCCTACAATGAGCAGTTCTTC; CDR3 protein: CASSLSGTSGPSYNEQFF
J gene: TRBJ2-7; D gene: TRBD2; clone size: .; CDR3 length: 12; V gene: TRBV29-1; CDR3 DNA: TGCAGCGCGATAGCGGGAGACGACGAGCAGTACTTC; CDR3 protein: CSAIAGDDEQYF
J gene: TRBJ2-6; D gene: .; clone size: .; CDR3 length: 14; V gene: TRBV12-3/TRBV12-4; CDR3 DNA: TGTGCCAGCAGTGCGCAGTCAGGGGCCAACGTCCTGACTTTC; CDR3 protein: CASSAQSGANVLTF